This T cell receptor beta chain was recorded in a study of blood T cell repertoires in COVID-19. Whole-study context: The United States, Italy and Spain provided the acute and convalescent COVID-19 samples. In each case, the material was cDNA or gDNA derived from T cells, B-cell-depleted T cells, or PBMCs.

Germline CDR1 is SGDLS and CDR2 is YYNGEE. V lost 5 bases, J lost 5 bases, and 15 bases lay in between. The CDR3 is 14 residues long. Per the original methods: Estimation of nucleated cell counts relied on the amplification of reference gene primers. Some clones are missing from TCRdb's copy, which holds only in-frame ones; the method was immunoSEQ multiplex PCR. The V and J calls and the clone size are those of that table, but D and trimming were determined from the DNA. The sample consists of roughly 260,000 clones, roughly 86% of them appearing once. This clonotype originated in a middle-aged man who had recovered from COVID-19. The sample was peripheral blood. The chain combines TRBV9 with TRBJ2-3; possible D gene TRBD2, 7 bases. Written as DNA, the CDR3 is TGTGCCAGCAGGCCCGGGGGGCGGGGAGATACGCAGTATTTT. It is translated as CASRPGGRGDTQYF.